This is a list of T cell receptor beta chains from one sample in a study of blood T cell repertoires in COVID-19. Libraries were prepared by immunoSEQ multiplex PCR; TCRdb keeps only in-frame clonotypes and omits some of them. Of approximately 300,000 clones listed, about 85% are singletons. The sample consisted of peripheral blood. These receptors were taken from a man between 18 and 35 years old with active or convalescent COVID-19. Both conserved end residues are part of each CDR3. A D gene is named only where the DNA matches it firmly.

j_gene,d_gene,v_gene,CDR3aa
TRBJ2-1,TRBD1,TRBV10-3,CAISERGPYNEQFF
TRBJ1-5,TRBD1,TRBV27,CASTPGTGGNQPQHF
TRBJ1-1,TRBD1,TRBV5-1,CASSLDRGTNTEAFF
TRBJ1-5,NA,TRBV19,CASSTRGIWDQPQHF
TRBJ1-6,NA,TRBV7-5,CAREGATSSYNSPLHF
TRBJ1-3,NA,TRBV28,CASSLQGHSGNTIYF
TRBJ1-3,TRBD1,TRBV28,CASSPRSRGPGNTIYF
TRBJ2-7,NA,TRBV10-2,CASRARTETYEQYF
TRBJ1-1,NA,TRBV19,CASKDWANTEAFF
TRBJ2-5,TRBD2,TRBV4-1,CASSQGTSGGARETQYF
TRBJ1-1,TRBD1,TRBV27,CASSQKGGTATEAFF
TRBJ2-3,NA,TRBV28,CASSLLEGGAPTQYF
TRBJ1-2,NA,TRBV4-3,CASSSTGTYTF
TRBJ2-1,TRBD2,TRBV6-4,CASSVPSGVSYNEQFF
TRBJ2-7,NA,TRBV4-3,CASSQERVRSYEQYF
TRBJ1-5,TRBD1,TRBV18,CASSPGQGNQPQHF
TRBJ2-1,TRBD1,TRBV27,CASSSSRDRGGSDEQFF
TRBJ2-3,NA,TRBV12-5,CASGQGPDTQYF
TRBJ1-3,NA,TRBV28,CASSYVHTIYF
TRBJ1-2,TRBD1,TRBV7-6,CASSPDSTGLIGYTF
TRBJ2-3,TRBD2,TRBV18,CASSPPPGLAGIDTKDTQYF
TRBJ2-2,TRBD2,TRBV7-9,CASSLAETAGELFF
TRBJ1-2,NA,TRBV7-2,CASSKDRYGYTF
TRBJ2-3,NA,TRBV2,CASHEEGGGTDTQYF
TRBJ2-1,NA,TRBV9,CASSVGAGSYNEQFF
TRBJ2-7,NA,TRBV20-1,CSASRTPFRGSYEQYF
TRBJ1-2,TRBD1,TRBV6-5,CASSYQPGQGAHGYTF
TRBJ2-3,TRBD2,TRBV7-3,CASSFTGRALDTQYF
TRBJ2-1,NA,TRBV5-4,CASSTPPAGYNEQFF
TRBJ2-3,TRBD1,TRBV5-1,CASSLLGQGLDTQYF
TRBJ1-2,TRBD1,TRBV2,CASSDLGTGYGYTF
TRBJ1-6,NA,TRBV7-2,CASSLAVDNSPLHF
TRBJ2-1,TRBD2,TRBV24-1,CATSGEGLVSSYNEQFF
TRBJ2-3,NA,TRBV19,CASRGDTQYF
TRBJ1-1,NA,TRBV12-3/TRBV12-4,CASSPPGHPEAFF
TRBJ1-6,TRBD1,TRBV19,CASSRTHRGNSPLHF
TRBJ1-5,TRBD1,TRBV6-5,CASTNPRGALQPQHF
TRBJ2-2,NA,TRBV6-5,CASSYSMPTGSGELFF
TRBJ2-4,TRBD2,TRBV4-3,CASSQASGGAKNIQYF